The 22 T cell receptor beta chains below all came from one sample that was sequenced in a study of OX40 agonist ivuxolimab in advanced cancers. TCRdb keeps only in-frame clones here, not all; method: immunoSEQ multiplex PCR. Of approximately 74,000 clones listed, around 90% are singletons. Sequencing used CD4+ or CD8+ T cells sorted from blood, obtained in a trial of the OX40 agonist ivuxolimab. Source of these receptors: an adult with an advanced solid tumor such as melanoma, head and neck, liver or kidney cancer.

This chain joins TRBV7-8 and TRBJ1-1; 8 positions match TRBD1. CDR3 length: 13 amino acids. Germline V gene sequence: CDR1 SGHVS, CDR2 FQNEAQ. The J segment lost 5 bases and the V segment lost 5 bases, leaving 4 bases of the junction unmatched. CDR3 sequence reads: CASSRQGKTEAFF. The CDR3 DNA is TGTGCCAGCAGCAGACAGGGGAAGACTGAAGCTTTCTTT.

This CDR3 reads CASSYPGQGPEQYF. The CDR3, as DNA: TGTGCCAGCAGTTACCCGGGACAGGGCCCCGAGCAGTACTTC. The chain employs TRBV6-5 and TRBJ2-7, with 9 nucleotides matching TRBD1. Per germline, CDR1 MNHEY and CDR2 SVGAGI. J lost 6 bases, V lost 2 bases, and 5 bases had no gene match. The CDR3 contains 14 residues.

This clone was detected only a few times. The CDR3 region is CASTSTVNTEAFF. CDR3 nucleotides: TGTGCCAGCACCTCGACGGTGAACACTGAAGCTTTCTTT. The rearrangement links TRBV6-6 to TRBJ1-1; D ambiguous. Germline-derived CDR1 and CDR2 are MNHNY and SVGAGI (reference sequence). The CDR3 runs to 13 residues. V was cut by 7 bases and J by 0 bases, with 9 bases left in between.

This clone was recorded a few times. The chain combines TRBV7-2 with TRBJ2-7; D is undetermined. This CDR3 contains 12 residues. The germline gives CDR1 SGHTA, CDR2 FQGNSA. V lost 6 bases and J 7 bases, leaving 13 bases between the germline ends. The CDR3 nucleotides are TGTGCCAGCAGGCAAAAGGGTGTGGAGCAGTACTTC. This encodes CASRQKGVEQYF.

V gene TRBV10-3 combines with J gene TRBJ2-1; 7 nucleotides match TRBD2. The junction had 5 bases not matched to a gene; V was cut back by 0 bases and J by 0 bases. CDR3 size: 17 residues. Germline V CDR1 and CDR2: ENHRY, SYGVKD. Here the CDR3 reads CAISESLRESSYNEQFF. CDR3 DNA sequence: TGTGCCATCAGTGAGTCGTTGCGGGAGAGCTCCTACAATGAGCAGTTCTTC.

This chain connects TRBV11-2 to TRBJ2-1; D remains ambiguous. The CDR3 sequence is 13 residues long. Trimming took 0 bases from V and 5 from J, leaving 5 bases between them. Germline V gene sequence: CDR1 SGHAT, CDR2 FQNNGV. In DNA form, the CDR3 reads TGTGCCAGCAGCTTAGAGATCAACAATGAGCAGTTCTTC. Encoded protein: CASSLEINNEQFF. The whole variable domain, filled in from reference TRBV11-2 and TRBJ2-1, reads EAGVAQSPRYKIIEKRQSVAFWCNPISGHATLYWYQQILGQGPKLLIQFQNNGVVDDSQLPKDRFSAERLKGVDSTLKIQPAKLEDSAVYLCASSLEINNEQFFGPGTRLTVL.

The chain joins TRBV9 to TRBJ2-1, with TRBD2 identical over 11 bases. V lost 0 bases to trimming and J lost 7 bases; unmatched junction nucleotides: 9. Germline lookup yields CDR1 SGDLS and CDR2 YYNGEE. The CDR3 length is 17 residues. CDR3 amino acids: CASSVATTSSGRNEQFF. The CDR3 DNA sequence: TGTGCCAGCAGCGTAGCTACAACGTCTAGCGGGAGGAATGAGCAGTTCTTC.

The J gene is TRBJ2-1, the V gene TRBV9; 9 bases map to TRBD1. The CDR3 has 13 amino acids. J was trimmed by 13 bases and V by 4 bases; bases with no gene match: 9. Germline V gives CDR1 SGDLS, CDR2 YYNGEE. The CDR3 protein is CASSTQGQGKQFF. DNA of the CDR3: TGTGCCAGCAGCACCCAAGGACAGGGGAAACAGTTCTTC.

This clone occurred a few times. Other DNA variants within this sample encode the same CDR3. The chain combines TRBV7-3 with TRBJ1-1; D not resolved. Germline lookup yields CDR1 SGHTA and CDR2 FQGTGA. The germline V and J ends were trimmed by 0 bases and 5 bases, with 7 bases remaining between them. The CDR3 has 13 residues. The CDR3 nucleotides read TGTGCCAGCAGCTTAACTAGGGAGACTGAAGCTTTCTTT. Translation: CASSLTRETEAFF.

The rearrangement joins TRBV7-2 to TRBJ2-3, with a possible D match to TRBD1 (7 bases). Trimming removed 4 bases at V and 0 bases at J, with 11 bases between. The germline V gene encodes CDR1 SGHTA and CDR2 FQGNSA. The CDR3 is 15 amino acids. The CDR3 loop reads CASSSGGTSTDTQYF. CDR3 coding DNA: TGTGCCAGCAGCTCAGGGGGGACTAGCACAGATACGCAGTATTTT.

This chain uses TRBV6-5 with TRBJ2-3, with D perhaps TRBD1 (6 bases). CDR3 size: 12 residues. Germline CDR1 and CDR2: MNHEY and SVGAGI. V lost 5 bases to trimming and J lost 4 bases, with 7 bases between them. CDR3 sequence (DNA): TGTGCCAGCAGTGCAGGGGCAGATACGCAGTATTTT. It translates to CASSAGADTQYF.

The chain links TRBV9 to TRBJ2-4, with D possibly being TRBD1 or TRBD2 (5 bases each). This CDR3 has 16 amino acids. In germline, CDR1 is SGDLS, CDR2 YYNGEE. The ends were cut back, 3 bases at V and 0 bases at J, with 13 bases in the middle. This chain's CDR3 is CASSDRDPEAKNIQYF. The CDR3 region has the DNA TGTGCCAGCAGCGACCGGGACCCGGAAGCCAAAAACATTCAGTACTTC.

This rearrangement joins TRBV4-3 to TRBJ2-3; 9 positions match TRBD2. The germline CDR1 and CDR2 sequences are LGHNA and YSLEER. There are 15 residues in the CDR3. The J segment lost 7 bases and the V segment lost 1 base, leaving 6 bases of the junction unmatched. The CDR3 sequence is CASSQASGVDYTQYF. CDR3 sequence (DNA): TGCGCCAGCAGCCAAGCTAGCGGGGTCGACTATACGCAGTATTTT.

This chain links TRBV7-3 with TRBJ2-3; no definite D call. The V gene's germline CDR1 is SGHTA and CDR2 FQGTGA. There are 12 residues in the CDR3. The ends were cut back, 3 bases at V and 6 bases at J, with 7 bases in the middle. CDR3 coding DNA: TGTGCCAGCAGCTTCGAAGGGGATACGCAGTATTTT. Translated, it gives CASSFEGDTQYF.

V usage is TRBV7-2 and J usage is TRBJ2-7; a possible D gene is TRBD2 (6 bases). With 1 base removed from V and 2 bases from J, the gap between germline ends came to 12 bases. The CDR3 has 15 amino acids. The germline V gene has CDR1 SGHTA and CDR2 FQGNSA. Written as DNA, the CDR3 is TGTGCCAGCAGCTTAGGGCGGGATTACCCCTACGAGCAGTACTTC. Amino acids: CASSLGRDYPYEQYF.

This clone was recorded only once. This chain joins TRBV6-6 and TRBJ1-4; possibly TRBD1 for D (5 bases). Germline V gives CDR1 MNHNY, CDR2 SVGAGI (reference sequence). Trimming shortened V by 7 bases and J by 4 bases, and 16 bases separated the two germline ends. This CDR3 comprises 15 residues. CDR3 sequence: CASTSTGGFNEKLFF. CDR3 nucleotide sequence: TGTGCCAGCACATCAACCGGGGGGTTTAATGAAAAACTGTTTTTT.

The rearrangement joins TRBV6-5 to TRBJ2-5, with 10 bases that match TRBD2. CDR3 length: 15 residues. Germline trimming cut 5 bases from V and 5 bases from J; bases unmatched to any gene: 8. The germline CDR1 and CDR2 sequences are MNHEY and SVGAGI. CDR3 sequence reads: CASSTISSGSETQYF. The CDR3 bases are TGTGCCAGCAGTACCATCTCTAGCGGGAGTGAGACCCAGTACTTC.

The J gene is TRBJ2-5, the V gene TRBV19; 14 nucleotides align to TRBD2. Germline assignment: CDR1 LNHDA and CDR2 SQIVND (reference sequence). Trimming took 5 bases from V and 1 from J; bases not matched to a gene: 3. CDR3 length equals 16 residues. The CDR3 nucleotides read TGTGCCAGTAGTCCAGGGACTAGCGGGGGCCAAGAGACCCAGTACTTC. Protein product: CASSPGTSGGQETQYF.

J is TRBJ2-3 and V is TRBV19; 10 bases align to TRBD2. V was pared by 2 bases and J by 6 bases, with 8 bases of the junction left unmatched. Germline CDR1 is LNHDA and CDR2 is SQIVND (reference sequence). The CDR3 spans 16 residues. CDR3 residues: CASSIFPSGSGDTQYF. Here the CDR3 DNA reads TGTGCCAGTAGTATATTCCCTAGCGGGAGCGGGGATACGCAGTATTTT.

The chain's CDR3 is CASSLSAGAGDTQYF. Here the CDR3 DNA reads TGTGCCAGCAGCTTATCGGCGGGGGCTGGAGATACGCAGTATTTT. The chain carries TRBV7-3 and TRBJ2-3; D is possibly TRBD2 (7 bases). Trimming took off 2 bases at V and 5 bases at J, with 14 bases between the two ends. Germline V CDR1 and CDR2: SGHTA, FQGTGA. The CDR3 extends over 15 amino acids.

Concerning this clone itself: An end of the junction does not agree with germline; a read error may underlie this. The rearrangement joins TRBV6-1 to TRBJ1-1, with D unclear. Germline V CDR1 and CDR2: MNHNS, SASEGT. The CDR3 consists of 13 residues. This CDR3 reads CACSTGLNTEAFF. CDR3 bases: TGTGCCTGCAGCACTGGACTGAACACTGAAGCTTTCTTT.

The CDR3 region has the DNA TGTGCCAGCAGAAAGGGCTCCCGAACCACCGGGGAGCTGTTTTTT. The encoded protein is CASRKGSRTTGELFF. The gene calls are TRBV6-4 and TRBJ2-2; D remains unclear. The germline V gene encodes CDR1 MRHNA and CDR2 SNTAGT. V was trimmed by 6 bases and J by 4 bases, leaving 15 bases between them. The CDR3 has 15 residues.